This record concerns one T cell receptor (beta chain) sequence. The entry originates in a study of T-cell reconstitution after alpha-beta-depleted transplantation in children. The CDR3 runs 13 residues. The V end was cut by 0 bases, the J end by 4 bases, with 7 bases between. The germline gives CDR1 MNHNY, CDR2 SVGAGI (reference sequence). Unique molecular identifiers featured in how the TCRbeta library was prepared. In TCRdb, the PCR reads were re-called with MiXCR into one record per CDR3 protein. The data contain fewer than 400,000 distinct CDR3 sequences, roughly 21% of them seen just once; the ten biggest clones take up around 4%.

The chain recombines TRBV6-6 with TRBJ2-7; perhaps TRBD1 as D (5 bases). This receptor was identified in a human donor who donated a stem cell graft to a child with acute myeloid leukemia. The specimen was PBMCs from the stem cell graft donor, collected from the stem cell graft. This chain's CDR3 is CASSYSGRYEQYF. CDR3 DNA: TGTGCCAGCAGTTACTCGGGGCGGTACGAGCAGTACTTC.